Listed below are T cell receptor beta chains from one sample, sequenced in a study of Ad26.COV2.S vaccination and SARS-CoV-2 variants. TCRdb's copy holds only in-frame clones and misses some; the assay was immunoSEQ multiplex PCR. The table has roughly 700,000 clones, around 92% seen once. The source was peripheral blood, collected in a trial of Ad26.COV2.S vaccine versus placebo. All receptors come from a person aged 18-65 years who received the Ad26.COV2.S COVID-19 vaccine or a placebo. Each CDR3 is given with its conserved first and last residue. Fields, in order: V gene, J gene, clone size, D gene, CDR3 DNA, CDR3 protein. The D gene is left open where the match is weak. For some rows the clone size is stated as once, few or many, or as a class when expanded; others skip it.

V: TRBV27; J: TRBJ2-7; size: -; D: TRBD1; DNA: TGTGCCAGCAGTTTATCCCAGACAGGGCAGTACGAGCAGTACTTC; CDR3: CASSLSQTGQYEQYF
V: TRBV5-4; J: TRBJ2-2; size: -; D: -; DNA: TGTGCCAGCAGCTTGCTCACCGGGGAGCTGTTTTTT; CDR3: CASSLLTGELFF
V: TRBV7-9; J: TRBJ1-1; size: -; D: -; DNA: TGTGCCAGCAGCTTAGGGACTACTGAAGCTTTCTTT; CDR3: CASSLGTTEAFF
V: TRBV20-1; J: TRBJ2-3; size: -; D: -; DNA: TGCAGTGCGGTACGAGCAGCTACGCAGTATTTT; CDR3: CSAVRAATQYF
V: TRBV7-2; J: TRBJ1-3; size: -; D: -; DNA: TGTGCCAGCAGCTTGGGGCAGGGCCGATACGGAAACACCATATATTTT; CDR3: CASSLGQGRYGNTIYF
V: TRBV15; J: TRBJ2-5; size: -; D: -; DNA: TGTGCCACCAGCAGAGATGGGTTCGGTGTGTGGGAGACCCAGTACTTC; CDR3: CATSRDGFGVWETQYF
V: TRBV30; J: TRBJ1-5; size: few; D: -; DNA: TGTGCCTGGAACACGGAGGGGGGCTATCAGCCCCAGCATTTT; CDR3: CAWNTEGGYQPQHF
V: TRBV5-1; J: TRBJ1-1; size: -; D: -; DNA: TGCGCCAGCAGCTTGGATGGGCTGACTGAAGCTTTCTTT; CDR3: CASSLDGLTEAFF
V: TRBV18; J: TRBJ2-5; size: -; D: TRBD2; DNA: TGTGCCAGCTCACCATTTACTAGCGGGGACCAAGAGACCCAGTACTTC; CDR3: CASSPFTSGDQETQYF
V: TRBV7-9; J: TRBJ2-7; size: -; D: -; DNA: TGTGCCAGCAGCTTAGACGGGACCATGACCGAGCAGTACTTC; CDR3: CASSLDGTMTEQYF
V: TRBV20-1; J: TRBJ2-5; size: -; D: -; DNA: TGCAGTGTAAGGGGGGCGGAGACCCAGTACTTC; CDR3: CSVRGAETQYF
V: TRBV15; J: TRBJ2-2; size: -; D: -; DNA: TGTGCCACCAGCAGAGATCATACCGGGGAGCTGTTTTTT; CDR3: CATSRDHTGELFF
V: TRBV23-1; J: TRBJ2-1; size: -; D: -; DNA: TGCGCCAGCAGTCAGTACAACTCCTACAATGAGCAGTTCTTC; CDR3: CASSQYNSYNEQFF
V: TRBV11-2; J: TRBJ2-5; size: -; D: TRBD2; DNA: TGTGCCAGCAGCTTTGGCCAGGGAGGGGAGACCCAGTACTTC; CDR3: CASSFGQGGETQYF
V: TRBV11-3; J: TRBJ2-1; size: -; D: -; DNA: TGTGCCAGCAGCTCCGAGGGGTACAATGAGCAGTTCTTC; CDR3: CASSSEGYNEQFF
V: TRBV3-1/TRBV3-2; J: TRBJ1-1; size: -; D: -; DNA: TGTGCCAGCAGCCAAGTCCGGGTGCTGAACACTGAAGCTTTCTTT; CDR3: CASSQVRVLNTEAFF
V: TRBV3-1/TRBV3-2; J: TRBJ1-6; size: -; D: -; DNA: TGTGCCAGCAGCCCGACCAAGGGGGGCGCTAGGTCACCCCTCCACTTT; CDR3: CASSPTKGGARSPLHF